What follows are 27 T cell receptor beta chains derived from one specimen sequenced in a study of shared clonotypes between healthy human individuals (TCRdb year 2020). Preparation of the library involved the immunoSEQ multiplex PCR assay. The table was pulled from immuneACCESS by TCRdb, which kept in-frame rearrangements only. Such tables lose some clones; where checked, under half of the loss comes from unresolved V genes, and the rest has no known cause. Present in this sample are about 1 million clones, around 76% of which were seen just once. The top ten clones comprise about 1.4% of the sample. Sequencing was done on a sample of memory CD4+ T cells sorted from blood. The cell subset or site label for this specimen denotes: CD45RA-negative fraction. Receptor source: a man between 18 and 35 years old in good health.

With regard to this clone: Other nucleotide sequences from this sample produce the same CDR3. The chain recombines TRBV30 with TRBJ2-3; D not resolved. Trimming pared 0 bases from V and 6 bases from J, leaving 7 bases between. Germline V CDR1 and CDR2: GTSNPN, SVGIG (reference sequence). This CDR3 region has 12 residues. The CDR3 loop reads CAWSVLSDTQYF. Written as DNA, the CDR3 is TGTGCCTGGAGTGTATTGTCCGATACGCAGTATTTT.

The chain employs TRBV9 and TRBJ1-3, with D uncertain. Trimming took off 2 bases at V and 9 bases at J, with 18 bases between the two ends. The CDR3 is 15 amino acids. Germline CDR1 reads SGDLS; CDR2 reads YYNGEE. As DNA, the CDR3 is TGTGCCAGCAGCGTCGCCGGTGTAGGAGTGGGCACCATATATTTT. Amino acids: CASSVAGVGVGTIYF.

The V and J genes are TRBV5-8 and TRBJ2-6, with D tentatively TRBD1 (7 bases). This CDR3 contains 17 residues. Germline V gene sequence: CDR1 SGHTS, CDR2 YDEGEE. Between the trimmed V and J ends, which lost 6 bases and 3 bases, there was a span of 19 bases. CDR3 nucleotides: TGTGCCAGCACCAAAGCAGGGGGACTTTTTGGGGCCAACGTCCTGACTTTC. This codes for CASTKAGGLFGANVLTF.

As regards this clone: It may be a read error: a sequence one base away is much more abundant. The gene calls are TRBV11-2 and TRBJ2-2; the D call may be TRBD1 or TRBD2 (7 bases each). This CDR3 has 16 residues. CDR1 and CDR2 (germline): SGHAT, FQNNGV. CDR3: CANSPGGRGRVGELFF. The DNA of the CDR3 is TGTGCCAACAGCCCCGGAGGCAGGGGGAGGGTCGGGGAGCTGTTTTTT. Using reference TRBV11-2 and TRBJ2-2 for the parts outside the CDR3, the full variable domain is EAGVAQSPRYKIIEKRQSVAFWCNPISGHATLYWYQQILGQGPKLLIQFQNNGVVDDSQLPKDRFSAERLKGVDSTLKIQPAKLEDSAVYLCANSPGGRGRVGELFFGEGSRLTVL.

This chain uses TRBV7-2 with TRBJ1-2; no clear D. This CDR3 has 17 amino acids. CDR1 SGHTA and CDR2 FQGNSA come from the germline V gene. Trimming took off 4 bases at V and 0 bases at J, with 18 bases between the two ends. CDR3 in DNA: TGTGCCAGCAGCTCCCGAATAATGGCGGCAGCTAACTATGGCTACACCTTC. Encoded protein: CASSSRIMAAANYGYTF. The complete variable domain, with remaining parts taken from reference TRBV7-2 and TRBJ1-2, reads GAGVSQSPSNKVTEKGKDVELRCDPISGHTALYWYRQSLGQGLEFLIYFQGNSAPDKSGLPSDRFSAERTGGSVSTLTIQRTQQEDSAVYLCASSSRIMAAANYGYTFGSGTRLTVV.

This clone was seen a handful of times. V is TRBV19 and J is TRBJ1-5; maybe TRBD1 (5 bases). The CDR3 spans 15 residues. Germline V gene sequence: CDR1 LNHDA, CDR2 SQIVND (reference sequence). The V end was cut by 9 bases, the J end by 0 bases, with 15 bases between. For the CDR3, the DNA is TGTGCCAGCAAGGGGAGTGACAGTAGCAATCAGCCCCAGCATTTT. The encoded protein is CASKGSDSSNQPQHF.

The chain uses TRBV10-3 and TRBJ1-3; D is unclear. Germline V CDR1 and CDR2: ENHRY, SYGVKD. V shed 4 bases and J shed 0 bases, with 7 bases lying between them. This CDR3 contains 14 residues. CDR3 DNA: TGTGCCATCAGTGGCGGCTTCTCTGGAAACACCATATATTTT. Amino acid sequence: CAISGGFSGNTIYF.

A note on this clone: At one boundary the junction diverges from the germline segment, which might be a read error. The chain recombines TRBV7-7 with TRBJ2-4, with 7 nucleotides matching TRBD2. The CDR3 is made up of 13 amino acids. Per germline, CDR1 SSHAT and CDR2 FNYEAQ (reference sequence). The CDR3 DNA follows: TGTGCTAGCAGTCGTCGGGCGGGAGACATTCAGTACTTC. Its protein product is CASSRRAGDIQYF.

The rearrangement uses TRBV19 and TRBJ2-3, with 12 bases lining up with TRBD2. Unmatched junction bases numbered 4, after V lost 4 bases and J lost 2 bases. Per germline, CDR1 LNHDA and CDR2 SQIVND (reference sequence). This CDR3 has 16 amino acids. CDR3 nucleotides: TGTGCCAGTAGTAGCGGACTAGCGGGAACCACAGATACGCAGTATTTT. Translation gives CASSSGLAGTTDTQYF.

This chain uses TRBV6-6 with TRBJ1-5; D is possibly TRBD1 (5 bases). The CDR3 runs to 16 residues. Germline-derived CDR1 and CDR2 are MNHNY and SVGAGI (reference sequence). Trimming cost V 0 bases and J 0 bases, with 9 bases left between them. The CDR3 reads CASSYSTVNSNQPQHF. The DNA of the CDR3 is TGTGCCAGCAGTTACTCGACAGTAAATAGCAATCAGCCCCAGCATTTT.

The CDR3: CASSNPAGGYEQYF. The CDR3 bases are TGTGCCAGTAGTAACCCCGCAGGGGGGTACGAGCAGTACTTC. This chain connects TRBV19 to TRBJ2-7; the D gene is possibly TRBD1 (7 bases). Germline CDR1 LNHDA, CDR2 SQIVND (reference sequence). Trimming pared 4 bases from V and 4 bases from J, leaving 14 bases between. The CDR3 runs to 14 residues.

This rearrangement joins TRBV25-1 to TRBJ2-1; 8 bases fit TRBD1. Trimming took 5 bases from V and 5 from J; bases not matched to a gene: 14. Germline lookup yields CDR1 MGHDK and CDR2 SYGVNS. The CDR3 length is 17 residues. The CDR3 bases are TGTGCCAGCAGTCAACCCGGGACAGGAGGCTACGACAATGAGCAGTTCTTC. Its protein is CASSQPGTGGYDNEQFF.

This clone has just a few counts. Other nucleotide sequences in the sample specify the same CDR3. The CDR3: CASRLTGGNTEAFF. In nucleotides, the CDR3 is TGCGCCAGCAGACTGACAGGGGGTAACACTGAAGCTTTCTTT. The J gene is TRBJ1-1, the V gene TRBV5-1, with TRBD1 matching 9 bases. The ends lost 5 bases at V and 2 bases at J; junction bases unmatched: 4. CDR1 SGHRS and CDR2 YFSETQ come from the germline V gene. This CDR3 has 14 amino acids.

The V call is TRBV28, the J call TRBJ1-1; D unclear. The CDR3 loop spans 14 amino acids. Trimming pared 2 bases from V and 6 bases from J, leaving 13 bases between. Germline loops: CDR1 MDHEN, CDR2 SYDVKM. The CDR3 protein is CASSLAPLTPEAFF. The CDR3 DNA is TGTGCCAGCAGTTTAGCCCCCCTGACCCCTGAAGCTTTCTTT.

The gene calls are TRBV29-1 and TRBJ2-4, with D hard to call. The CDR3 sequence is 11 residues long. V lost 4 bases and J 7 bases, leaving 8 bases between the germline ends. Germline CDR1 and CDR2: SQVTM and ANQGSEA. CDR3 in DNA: TGCAGCGTTGTTATCCGGAACATTCAGTACTTC. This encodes CSVVIRNIQYF.

The CDR3 coding sequence is TGTGCCAGCAGGGCAGGGGGTTCTAATGAAAAACTGTTTTTT. It specifies CASRAGGSNEKLFF. The V gene is TRBV7-2, the J gene TRBJ1-4; TRBD1 matches 7 bases. Per the germline V gene, CDR1 is SGHTA and CDR2 is FQGNSA. V was clipped by 6 bases and J by 3 bases; unmatched bases: 4. The CDR3 totals 14 residues.

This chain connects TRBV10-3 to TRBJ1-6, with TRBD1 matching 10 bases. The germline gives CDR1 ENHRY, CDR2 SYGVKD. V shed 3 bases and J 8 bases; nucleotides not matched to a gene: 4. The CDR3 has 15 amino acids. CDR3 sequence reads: CAISEGQGGDSPLHF. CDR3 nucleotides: TGTGCCATCAGTGAAGGACAGGGGGGGGATTCACCCCTCCACTTT.

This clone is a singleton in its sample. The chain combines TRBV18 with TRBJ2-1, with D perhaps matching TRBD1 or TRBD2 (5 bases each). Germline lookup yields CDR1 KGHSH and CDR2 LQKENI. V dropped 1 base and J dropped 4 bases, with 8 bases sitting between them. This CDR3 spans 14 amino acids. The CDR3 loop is CASSPQGTYNEQFF. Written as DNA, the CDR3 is TGTGCCAGCTCACCACAGGGGACGTACAATGAGCAGTTCTTC.

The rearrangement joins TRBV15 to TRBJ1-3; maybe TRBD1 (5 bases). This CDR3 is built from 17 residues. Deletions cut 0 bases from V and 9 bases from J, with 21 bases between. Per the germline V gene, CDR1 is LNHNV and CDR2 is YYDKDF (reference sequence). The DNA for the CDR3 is TGTGCCACCAGCAGAGATTGGGCCACAGGCTCTGGCGGCACCATATATTTT. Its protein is CATSRDWATGSGGTIYF.

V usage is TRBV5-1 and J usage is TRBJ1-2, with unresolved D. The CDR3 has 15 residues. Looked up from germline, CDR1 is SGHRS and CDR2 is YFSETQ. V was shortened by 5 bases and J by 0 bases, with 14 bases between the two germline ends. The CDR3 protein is CASSLGRSPNYGYTF. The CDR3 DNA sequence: TGCGCCAGCAGTCTGGGCAGATCCCCTAACTATGGCTACACCTTC.

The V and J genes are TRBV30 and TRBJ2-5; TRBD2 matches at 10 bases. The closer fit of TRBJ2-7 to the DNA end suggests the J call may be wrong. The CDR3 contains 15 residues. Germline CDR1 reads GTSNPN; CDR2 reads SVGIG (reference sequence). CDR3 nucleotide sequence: TGTGCCTGGAGTGTAGAGAGCGGGAGGGCCTACGAGCAGTACTTC. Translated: CAWSVESGRAYEQYF.

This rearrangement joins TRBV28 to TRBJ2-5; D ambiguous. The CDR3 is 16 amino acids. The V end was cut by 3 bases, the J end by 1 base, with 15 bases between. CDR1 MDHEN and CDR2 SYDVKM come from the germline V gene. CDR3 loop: CASSFSLVLTQETQYF. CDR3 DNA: TGTGCCAGCAGTTTTTCTCTTGTACTCACCCAAGAGACCCAGTACTTC.

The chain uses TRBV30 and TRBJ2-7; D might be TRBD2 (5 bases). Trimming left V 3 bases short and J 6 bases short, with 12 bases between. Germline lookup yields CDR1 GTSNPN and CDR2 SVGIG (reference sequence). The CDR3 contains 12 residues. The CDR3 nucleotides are TGTGCCTGGAGAAAAAAAGGGAGCGAGCAGTACTTC. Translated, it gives CAWRKKGSEQYF.

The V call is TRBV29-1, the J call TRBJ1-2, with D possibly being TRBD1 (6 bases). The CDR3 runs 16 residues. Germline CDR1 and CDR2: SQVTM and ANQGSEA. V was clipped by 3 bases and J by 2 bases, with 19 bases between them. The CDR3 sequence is CSVDAGAPGVNYGYTF. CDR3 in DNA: TGCAGCGTTGATGCAGGGGCCCCTGGAGTCAACTATGGCTACACCTTC.

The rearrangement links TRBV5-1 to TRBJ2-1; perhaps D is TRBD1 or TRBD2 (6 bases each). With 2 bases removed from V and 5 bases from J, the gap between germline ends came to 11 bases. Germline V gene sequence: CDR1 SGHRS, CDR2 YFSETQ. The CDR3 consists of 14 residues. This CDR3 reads CASSFEGGHNEQFF. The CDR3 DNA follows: TGCGCCAGCAGCTTCGAGGGGGGCCACAATGAGCAGTTCTTC. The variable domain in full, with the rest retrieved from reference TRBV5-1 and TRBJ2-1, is KAGVTQTPRYLIKTRGQQVTLSCSPISGHRSVSWYQQTPGQGLQFLFEYFSETQRNKGNFPGRFSGRQFSNSRSEMNVSTLELGDSALYLCASSFEGGHNEQFFGPGTRLTVL.

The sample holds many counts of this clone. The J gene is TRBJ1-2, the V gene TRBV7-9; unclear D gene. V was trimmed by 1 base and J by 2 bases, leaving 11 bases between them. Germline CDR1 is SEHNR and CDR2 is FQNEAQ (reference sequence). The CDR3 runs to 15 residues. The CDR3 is CASSLGGAANYGYTF. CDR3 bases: TGTGCCAGCAGCTTAGGGGGTGCGGCAAACTATGGCTACACCTTC.

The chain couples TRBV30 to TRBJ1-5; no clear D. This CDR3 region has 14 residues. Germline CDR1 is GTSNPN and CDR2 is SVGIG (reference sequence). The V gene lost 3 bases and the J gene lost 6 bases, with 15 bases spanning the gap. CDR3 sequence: CAWSVGSVGQPQHF. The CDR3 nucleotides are TGTGCCTGGAGCGTCGGTAGCGTGGGTCAGCCCCAGCATTTT.